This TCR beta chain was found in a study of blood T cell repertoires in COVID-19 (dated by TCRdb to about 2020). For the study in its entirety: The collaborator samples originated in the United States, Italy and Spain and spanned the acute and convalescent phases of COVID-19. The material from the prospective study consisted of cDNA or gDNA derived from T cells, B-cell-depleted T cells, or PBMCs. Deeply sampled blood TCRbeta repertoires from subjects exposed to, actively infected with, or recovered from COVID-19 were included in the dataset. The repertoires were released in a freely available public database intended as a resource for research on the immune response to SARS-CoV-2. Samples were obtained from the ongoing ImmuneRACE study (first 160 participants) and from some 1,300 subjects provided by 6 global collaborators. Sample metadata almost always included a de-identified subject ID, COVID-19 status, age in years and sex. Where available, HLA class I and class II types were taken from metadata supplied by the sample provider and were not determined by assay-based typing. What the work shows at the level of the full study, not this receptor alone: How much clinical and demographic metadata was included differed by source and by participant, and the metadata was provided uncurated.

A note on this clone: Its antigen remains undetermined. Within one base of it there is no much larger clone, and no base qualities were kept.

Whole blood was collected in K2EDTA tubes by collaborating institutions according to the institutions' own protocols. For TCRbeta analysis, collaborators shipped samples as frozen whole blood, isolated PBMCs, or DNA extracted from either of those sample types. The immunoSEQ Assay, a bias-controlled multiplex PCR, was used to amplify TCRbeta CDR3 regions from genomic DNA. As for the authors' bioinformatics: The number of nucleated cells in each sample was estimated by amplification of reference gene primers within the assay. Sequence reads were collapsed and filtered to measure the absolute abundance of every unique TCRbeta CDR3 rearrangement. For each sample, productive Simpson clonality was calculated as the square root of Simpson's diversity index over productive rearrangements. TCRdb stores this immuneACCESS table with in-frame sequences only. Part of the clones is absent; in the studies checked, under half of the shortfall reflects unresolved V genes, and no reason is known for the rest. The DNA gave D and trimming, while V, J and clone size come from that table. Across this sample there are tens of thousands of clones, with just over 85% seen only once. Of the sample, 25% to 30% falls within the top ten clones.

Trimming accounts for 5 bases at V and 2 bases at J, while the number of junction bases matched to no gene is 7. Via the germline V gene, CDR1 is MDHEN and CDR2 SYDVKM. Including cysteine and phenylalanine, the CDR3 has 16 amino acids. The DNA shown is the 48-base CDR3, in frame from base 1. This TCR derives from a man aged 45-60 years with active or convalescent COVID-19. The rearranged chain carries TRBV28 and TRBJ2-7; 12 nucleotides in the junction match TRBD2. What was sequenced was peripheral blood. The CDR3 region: CASSPPGLAGAYEQYF. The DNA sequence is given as TGTGCCAGCAGTCCACCGGGACTAGCGGGCGCCTACGAGCAGTACTTC.